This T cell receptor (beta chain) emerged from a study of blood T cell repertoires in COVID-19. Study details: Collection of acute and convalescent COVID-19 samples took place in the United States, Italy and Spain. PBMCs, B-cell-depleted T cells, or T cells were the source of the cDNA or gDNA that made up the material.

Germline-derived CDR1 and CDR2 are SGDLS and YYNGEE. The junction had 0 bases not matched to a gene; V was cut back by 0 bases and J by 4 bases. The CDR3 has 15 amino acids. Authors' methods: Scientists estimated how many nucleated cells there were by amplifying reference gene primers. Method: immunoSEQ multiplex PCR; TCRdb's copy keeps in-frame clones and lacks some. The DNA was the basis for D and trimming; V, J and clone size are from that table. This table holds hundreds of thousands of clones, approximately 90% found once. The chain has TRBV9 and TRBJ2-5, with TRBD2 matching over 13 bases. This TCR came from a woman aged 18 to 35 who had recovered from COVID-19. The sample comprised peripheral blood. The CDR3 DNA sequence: TGTGCCAGCAGCGTAGGGACTAGCGGGAGAGAGACCCAGTACTTC. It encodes CASSVGTSGRETQYF.